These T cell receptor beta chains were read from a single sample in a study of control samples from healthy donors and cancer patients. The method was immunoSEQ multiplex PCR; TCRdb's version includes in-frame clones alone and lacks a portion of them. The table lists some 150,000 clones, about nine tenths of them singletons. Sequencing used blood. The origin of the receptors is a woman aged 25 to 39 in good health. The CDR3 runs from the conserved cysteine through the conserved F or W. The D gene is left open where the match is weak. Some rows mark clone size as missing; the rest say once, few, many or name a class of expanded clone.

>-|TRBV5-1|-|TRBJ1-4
TGCGCCAGCAGCGGCCAGGGCTATGAAAAACTGTTTTTT
CASSGQGYEKLFF
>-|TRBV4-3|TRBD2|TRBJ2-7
TGCGCCAGCAGCCAAGGACTAGCGTACGAGCAGTACTTC
CASSQGLAYEQYF
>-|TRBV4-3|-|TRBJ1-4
TGCGCCAGCAGCCAAGAGGCACACGAAAAACTGTTTTTT
CASSQEAHEKLFF
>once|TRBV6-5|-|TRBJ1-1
TGTGCCAGCAGAGGGGACACCATGAACACTGAAGCTTTCTTT
CASRGDTMNTEAFF
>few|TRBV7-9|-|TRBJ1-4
TGTGCCAGCAGCTTAGCAGGGATTGAAAAACTGTTTTTT
CASSLAGIEKLFF
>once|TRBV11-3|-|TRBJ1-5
TGTGCCAGCAGCATCAGTAGCAATCAGCCCCAGCATTTT
CASSISSNQPQHF
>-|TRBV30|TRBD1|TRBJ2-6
TGTGCCTGGGGCAGGGGGTTCTCTGGGGCCAACGTCCTGACTTTC
CAWGRGFSGANVLTF
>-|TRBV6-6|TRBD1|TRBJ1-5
TGTGCCAGCAGTGGGGACAGGGCGAGCAATCAGCCCCAGCATTTT
CASSGDRASNQPQHF
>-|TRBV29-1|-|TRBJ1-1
TGCAGCGTTCAGGAGAACACTGAAGCTTTCTTT
CSVQENTEAFF
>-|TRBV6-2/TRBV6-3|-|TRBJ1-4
TGTGCCAGCAGCCAAAATGAAAAACTGTTTTTT
CASSQNEKLFF
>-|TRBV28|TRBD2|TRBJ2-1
TGTGCCAGCAGTCGGACTAGCGTCCATGAGCAGTTCTTC
CASSRTSVHEQFF
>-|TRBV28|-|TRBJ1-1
TGTGCCAGCAGTTTCGCCACTGAAGCTTTCTTT
CASSFATEAFF
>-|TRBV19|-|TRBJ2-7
TGTGCCAGTAGTAATCCCGGCTACGAGCAGTACTTC
CASSNPGYEQYF
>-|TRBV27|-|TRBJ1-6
TGTGCCAGCAGCCCCACCTCCCGGGGGGGACGCTCACCCCTCCACTTT
CASSPTSRGGRSPLHF
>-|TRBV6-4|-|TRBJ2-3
TGTGCCAGCAGTGCCGGCACAGGGGGGGGCACAGATACGCAGTATTTT
CASSAGTGGGTDTQYF
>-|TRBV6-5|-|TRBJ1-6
TGTGCCAGCAGGCGCGGCCTCGAGTCACCCCTCCACTTT
CASRRGLESPLHF
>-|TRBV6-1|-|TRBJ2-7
TGTGCCAGCAGTGAACGTATAGGGGGAAGGATCGAGCAGTACTTC
CASSERIGGRIEQYF
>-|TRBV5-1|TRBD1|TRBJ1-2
TGCGCCAGCAGTCCCACAGGGGTCTATGGCTACACCTTC
CASSPTGVYGYTF
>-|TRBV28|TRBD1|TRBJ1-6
TGTGCCAGCAGTTTATGGCAGGGGGGCTCCTATAATTCACCCCTCCACTTT
CASSLWQGGSYNSPLHF
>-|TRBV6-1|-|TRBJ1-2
TGTGCCAGCAGTGAAGGACAGGCCCTTAACTATGGCTACACCTTC
CASSEGQALNYGYTF
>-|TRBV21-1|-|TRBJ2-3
TGTGCCAGCAGCCTAGTCCCCGGGACTAGGAAAGATACGCAGTATTTT
CASSLVPGTRKDTQYF
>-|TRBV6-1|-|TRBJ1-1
TGTGCCAGCAGTGAAGTCAGGGCCACTGAAGCTTTCTTT
CASSEVRATEAFF
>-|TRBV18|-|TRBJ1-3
TGTGCCAGCTCACCCCCCGAGGGGGTCGTCTCTGGAAACACCATATATTTT
CASSPPEGVVSGNTIYF
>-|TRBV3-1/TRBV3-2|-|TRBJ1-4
TGTGCCAGCAGCCAAGGCGGGCGCGGAGAAAAACTGTTTTTT
CASSQGGRGEKLFF
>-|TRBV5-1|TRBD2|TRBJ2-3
TGCGCCAGCGGAACTAGCGGGGGGTACACAGATACGCAGTATTTT
CASGTSGGYTDTQYF
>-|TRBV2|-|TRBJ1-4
TGTGCCAGCAGTGAATCAGGGGCGAGGAATGAAAAACTGTTTTTT
CASSESGARNEKLFF
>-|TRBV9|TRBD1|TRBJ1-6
TGTGCCAGCAGCGTAAGGGGGACAGGGGGTAATTCACCCCTCCACTTT
CASSVRGTGGNSPLHF
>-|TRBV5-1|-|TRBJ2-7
TGCGCCAGCAGCTTGGGACAGGCAAACTACGAGCAGTACTTC
CASSLGQANYEQYF
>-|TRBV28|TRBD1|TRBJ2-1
TGTGCCAGCAGCACCGACAGGGACAATGAGCAGTTCTTC
CASSTDRDNEQFF
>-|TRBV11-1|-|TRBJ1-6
TGTGCCAGCAGCTTAGTCGGGAATTCACCCCTCCACTTT
CASSLVGNSPLHF
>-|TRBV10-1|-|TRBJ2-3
TGCGCCAGCAGTGAGGAGGGGGGGGCCACAGATACGCAGTATTTT
CASSEEGGATDTQYF
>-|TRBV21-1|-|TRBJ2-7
TGTGCCAGCAGCAAAAGGGGACAGGGTTCCTACGAGCAGTACTTC
CASSKRGQGSYEQYF
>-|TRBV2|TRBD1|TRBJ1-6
TGTGCCAGCAGGGGACAGGGCGTTGAACCCCTCCACTTT
CASRGQGVEPLHF
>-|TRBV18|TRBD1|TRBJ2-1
TGTGCCAGCTCACCACCGGACAGGTATCCATACAATGAGCAGTTCTTC
CASSPPDRYPYNEQFF
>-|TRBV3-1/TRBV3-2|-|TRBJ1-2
TGTGCCAGCAGCCAAGTCGGCTATGGCTACACCTTC
CASSQVGYGYTF
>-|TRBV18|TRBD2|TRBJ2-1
TGTGCCAGCTCACTCCAGGGAGGGAGGTCCTACAATGAGCAGTTCTTC
CASSLQGGRSYNEQFF
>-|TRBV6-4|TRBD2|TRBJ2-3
TGTGCCAGCAGTGGTACTAGCGGGGGCACAGATACGCAGTATTTT
CASSGTSGGTDTQYF
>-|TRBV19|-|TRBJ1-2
TGTGCCAGTAGTATCGTCCGGGGGTCTAACTATGGCTACACCTTC
CASSIVRGSNYGYTF
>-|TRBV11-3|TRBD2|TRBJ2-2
TGTGCCAGCAGGGCTAGCGGAACCGGGGAGCTGTTTTTT
CASRASGTGELFF
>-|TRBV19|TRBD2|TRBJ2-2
TGTGCCAGTAGGGTAGCGGGAGGGGTCGGGGAGCTGTTTTTT
CASRVAGGVGELFF
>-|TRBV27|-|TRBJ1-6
TGTGCCAGCAGCGCCTCTTCACCCCTCCACTTT
CASSASSPLHF
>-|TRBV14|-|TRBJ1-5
TGTGCCAGCAGCCAAGAGAGTGGGGGGGTGCCCCAGCATTTT
CASSQESGGVPQHF
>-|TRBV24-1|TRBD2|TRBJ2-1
TGTGCCACCAGTGATTGGGCTAGCGGGAGTCGGGATGAGCAGTTCTTC
CATSDWASGSRDEQFF
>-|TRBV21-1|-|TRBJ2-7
TGTGCCAGCACGAGTCGGCAAGAGCAGTACTTC
CASTSRQEQYF
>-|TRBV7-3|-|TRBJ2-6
TGTGCCAGCAGCCGTGACGGATCCTCTGGGGCCAACGTCCTGACTTTC
CASSRDGSSGANVLTF
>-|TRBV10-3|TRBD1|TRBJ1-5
TGTGCCATCAGGGGACAGGGAGAATTTCAGCCCCAGCATTTT
CAIRGQGEFQPQHF